The 10 T cell receptor beta chains listed next were all sequenced from one sample in a study of blood T cell repertoires in COVID-19. Clones were read by immunoSEQ multiplex PCR, and TCRdb kept only the in-frame ones, dropping some. This table has roughly 54,000 clones, just over 85% appearing once. The sample taken for sequencing was peripheral blood. These receptor sequences come from a human donor in a cohort sampled during active COVID-19.

This rearrangement joins TRBV28 to TRBJ2-7; D might be TRBD2 (6 bases). The V and J ends lost 6 bases and 5 bases respectively, with 35 bases between them. The CDR3 is made up of 20 amino acids. Germline lookup yields CDR1 MDHEN and CDR2 SYDVKM. DNA for the CDR3: TGTGCCAGCAGCACATATTGGGCTACAATAGCGGCCCCAAAGCCTCACGAGCAGTACTTC. Residues: CASSTYWATIAAPKPHEQYF.

This chain connects TRBV18 to TRBJ2-2, with 9 bases identical to TRBD2. The CDR3 has 16 amino acids. J was trimmed by 7 bases and V by 3 bases; bases with no gene match: 9. Germline V gene lookup returns CDR1 KGHSH and CDR2 LQKENI. This chain's CDR3 is CASSPPSGGPGGELFF. The CDR3 DNA reads TGTGCCAGCTCACCCCCGAGCGGGGGGCCGGGCGGGGAGCTGTTTTTT. The full variable domain, completed using reference TRBV18 and TRBJ2-2, is NAGVMQNPRHLVRRRGQEARLRCSPMKGHSHVYWYRQLPEEGLKFMVYLQKENIIDESGMPKERFSAEFPKEGPSILRIQQVVRGDSAAYFCASSPPSGGPGGELFFGEGSRLTVL.

The chain links TRBV7-2 to TRBJ1-5; TRBD1 is a possible D gene (6 bases). CDR3 length: 16 residues. Germline CDR1 SGHTA, CDR2 FQGNSA. The V gene lost 4 bases and the J gene lost 7 bases, with 20 bases spanning the gap. CDR3 residues: CASSSVGAGAGQPQHF. The CDR3 DNA reads TGTGCCAGCAGCTCCGTCGGGGCGGGGGCAGGGCAGCCCCAGCATTTT.

The rearrangement joins TRBV4-1 to TRBJ1-2; TRBD1 matches 10 bases. CDR1 and CDR2 from the germline V gene are MGHRA and YSYEKL. The V gene end was trimmed by 2 bases and the J gene end by 6 bases; junction bases not matched to a gene: 3. This CDR3 spans 14 amino acids. The DNA of the CDR3 is TGCGCCAGCAGCCAACGAGACAGGGGGCATGGCTACACCTTC. Protein: CASSQRDRGHGYTF.

V gene TRBV12-3 or TRBV12-4 combines with J gene TRBJ2-1, with D possibly matching TRBD2 (6 bases). The CDR3 runs to 13 residues. V was pared by 6 bases and J by 9 bases, with 15 bases between. The CDR3 loop is CASSPTAGFEQFF. The CDR3 DNA reads as TGTGCCAGCAGCCCTACTGCGGGATTTGAGCAGTTCTTC.

The chain couples TRBV5-1 to TRBJ2-3; 8 nucleotides agree with TRBD1. The germline V gene has CDR1 SGHRS and CDR2 YFSETQ. J lost 4 bases, V lost 2 bases, and 3 bases had no gene match. The CDR3 loop spans 14 amino acids. The DNA for the CDR3 is TGCGCCAGCAGCTTCGGACAGGGTTCAGATACGCAGTATTTT. Amino acid sequence: CASSFGQGSDTQYF.

The chain carries TRBV5-4 and TRBJ1-1; weak D call: TRBD1 (5 bases). Trimming cost V 3 bases and J 1 base, with 13 bases left between them. The germline gives CDR1 SGHNT, CDR2 YYREEE (reference sequence). The CDR3 is 15 residues long. CDR3 sequence reads: CASSYGQGKNTEAFF. CDR3 DNA: TGTGCCAGCAGCTACGGACAAGGTAAGAACACTGAAGCTTTCTTT.

V and J are TRBV5-4 and TRBJ1-5; D remains unclear. The CDR3 runs 15 residues. Trimming cost V 4 bases and J 1 base, with 12 bases left between them. Germline V gene sequence: CDR1 SGHNT, CDR2 YYREEE (reference sequence). The CDR3 coding sequence is TGTGCCAGCAGCCCAGGACTCGGGAGCAATCAGCCCCAGCATTTT. Residues: CASSPGLGSNQPQHF.

The chain couples TRBV27 to TRBJ1-2; D is ambiguous. This CDR3 contains 12 residues. The V end was cut by 6 bases, the J end by 4 bases, with 9 bases between. The V gene's germline CDR1 is MNHEY and CDR2 SMNVEV (reference sequence). Here the CDR3 DNA reads TGTGCCAGCAGCTACAGCGGCTATGGCTACACCTTC. Translation gives CASSYSGYGYTF.

The chain carries TRBV2 and TRBJ2-5; D is ambiguous. The CDR3 spans 14 residues. With 6 bases removed from V and 5 bases from J, the gap between germline ends came to 16 bases. In germline, CDR1 is SNHLY, CDR2 FYNNEI. The chain's CDR3 is CASRPPSPVETQYF. CDR3 bases: TGTGCCAGCAGGCCTCCGAGTCCCGTGGAGACCCAGTACTTC.